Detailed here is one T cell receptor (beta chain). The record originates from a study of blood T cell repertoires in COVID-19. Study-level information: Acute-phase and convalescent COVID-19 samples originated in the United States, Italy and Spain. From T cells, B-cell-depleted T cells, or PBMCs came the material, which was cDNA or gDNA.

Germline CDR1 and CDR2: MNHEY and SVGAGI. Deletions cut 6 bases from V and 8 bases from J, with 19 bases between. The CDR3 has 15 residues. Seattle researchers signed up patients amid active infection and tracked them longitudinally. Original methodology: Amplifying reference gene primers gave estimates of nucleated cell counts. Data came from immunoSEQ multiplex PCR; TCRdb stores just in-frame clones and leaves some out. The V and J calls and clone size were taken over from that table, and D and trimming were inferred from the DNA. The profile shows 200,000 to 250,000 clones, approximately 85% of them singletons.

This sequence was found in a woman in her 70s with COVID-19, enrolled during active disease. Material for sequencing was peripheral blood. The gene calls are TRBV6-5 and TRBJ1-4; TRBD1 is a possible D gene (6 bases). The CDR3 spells CASSLVGGRLEKLFF. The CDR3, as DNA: TGTGCCAGCAGCCTAGTCGGGGGGCGGCTAGAAAAACTGTTTTTT.